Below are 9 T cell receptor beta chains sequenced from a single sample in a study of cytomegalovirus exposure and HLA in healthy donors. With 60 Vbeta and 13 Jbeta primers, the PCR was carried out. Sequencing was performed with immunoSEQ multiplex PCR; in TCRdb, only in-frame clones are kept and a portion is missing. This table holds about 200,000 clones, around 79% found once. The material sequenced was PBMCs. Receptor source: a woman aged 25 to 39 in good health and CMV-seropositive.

This CDR3 reads CASSLTADPYGYTF. CDR3 sequence (DNA): TGCGCCAGCAGCTTGACAGCGGACCCCTATGGCTACACCTTC. This rearrangement joins TRBV5-1 to TRBJ1-2; no clear D. V lost 1 base, J lost 4 bases, and 11 bases lay in between. Germline V gives CDR1 SGHRS, CDR2 YFSETQ. The CDR3 has 14 residues.

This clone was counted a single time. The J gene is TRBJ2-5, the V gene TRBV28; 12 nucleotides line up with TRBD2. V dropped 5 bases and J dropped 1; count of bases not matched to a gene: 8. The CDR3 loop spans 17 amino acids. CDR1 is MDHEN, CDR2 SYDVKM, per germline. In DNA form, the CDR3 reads TGTGCCAGCAGTCCCCGGACTAGCGGGATCCCCCAAGAGACCCAGTACTTC. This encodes CASSPRTSGIPQETQYF.

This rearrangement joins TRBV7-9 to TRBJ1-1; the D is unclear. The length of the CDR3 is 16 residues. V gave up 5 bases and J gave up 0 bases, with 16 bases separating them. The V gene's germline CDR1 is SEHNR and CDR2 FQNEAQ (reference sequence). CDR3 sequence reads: CASSPPLGAVNTEAFF. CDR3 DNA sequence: TGTGCCAGCAGCCCACCCCTGGGAGCAGTGAACACTGAAGCTTTCTTT.

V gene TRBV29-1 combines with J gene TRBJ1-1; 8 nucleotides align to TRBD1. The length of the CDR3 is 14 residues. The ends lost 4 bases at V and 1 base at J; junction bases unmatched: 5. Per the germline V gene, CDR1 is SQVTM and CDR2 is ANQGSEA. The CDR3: CSVADRERNTEAFF. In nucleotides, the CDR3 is TGCAGCGTTGCGGACAGGGAGAGGAACACTGAAGCTTTCTTT.

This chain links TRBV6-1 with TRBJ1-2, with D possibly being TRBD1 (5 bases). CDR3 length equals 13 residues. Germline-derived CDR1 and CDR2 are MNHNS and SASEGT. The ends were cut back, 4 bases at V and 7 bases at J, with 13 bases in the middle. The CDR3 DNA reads TGTGCCAGCAGTGCCTCGCAGGGTGGTGGCTACACCTTC. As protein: CASSASQGGGYTF.

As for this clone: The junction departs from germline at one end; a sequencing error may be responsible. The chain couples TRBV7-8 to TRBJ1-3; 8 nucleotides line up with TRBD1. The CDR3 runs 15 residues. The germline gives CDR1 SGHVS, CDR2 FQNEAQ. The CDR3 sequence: CASSKGQGSGNAIYF. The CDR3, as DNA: TGTGCCAGCAGCAAAGGACAGGGTAGTGGAAACGCCATATATTTT.

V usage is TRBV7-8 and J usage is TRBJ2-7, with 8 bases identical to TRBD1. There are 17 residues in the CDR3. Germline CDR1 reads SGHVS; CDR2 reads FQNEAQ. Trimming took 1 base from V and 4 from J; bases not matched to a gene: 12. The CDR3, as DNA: TGTGCCAGCAGCTTAGGGGCCGGCGGGCAGGGGGCTTACGAGCAGTACTTC. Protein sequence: CASSLGAGGQGAYEQYF.

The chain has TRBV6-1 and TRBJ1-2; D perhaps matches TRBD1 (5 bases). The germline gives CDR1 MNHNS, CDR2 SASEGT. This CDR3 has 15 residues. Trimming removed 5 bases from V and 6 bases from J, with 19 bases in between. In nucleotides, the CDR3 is TGTGCCAGCAGTCCACACAGCGGGGGAACGAATGGCTACACCTTC. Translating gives CASSPHSGGTNGYTF.

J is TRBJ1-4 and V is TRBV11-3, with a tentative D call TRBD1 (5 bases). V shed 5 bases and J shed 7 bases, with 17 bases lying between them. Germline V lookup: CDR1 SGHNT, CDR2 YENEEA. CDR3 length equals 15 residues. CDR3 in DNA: TGTGCCAGCAGCCCCTCGGGGGGGGATGGTGAAAAACTGTTTTTT. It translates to CASSPSGGDGEKLFF.